This T cell receptor beta chain was captured by sequencing in a study of blood T cell repertoires in COVID-19. Study-wide context: Acute and convalescent COVID-19 specimens originated in the United States, Italy and Spain. In each case, the material was cDNA or gDNA derived from T cells, B-cell-depleted T cells, or PBMCs.

The V end lost 5 bases, the J end lost 0 bases, and 10 bases lay between the germline ends. The CDR3 length is 14 residues. CDR1 and CDR2 from the germline V gene are KGHSH and LQKENI. Authors' analysis steps: Estimation of nucleated cell counts relied on the amplification of reference gene primers. Some clones are missing from TCRdb's copy, which holds only in-frame ones; the method was immunoSEQ multiplex PCR. The V and J calls and clone size are taken from that table; D and trimming were inferred from the DNA. The sample records 70,000 to 90,000 clones, approximately 88% being singletons. The sequencing input was peripheral blood. J is TRBJ1-1 and V is TRBV18, with D uncertain. This receptor was obtained from a human donor in a cohort sampled during active COVID-19. CDR3 sequence reads: CASSEQNLNTEAFF. The CDR3 DNA reads as TGTGCCAGCTCAGAACAGAACCTGAACACTGAAGCTTTCTTT.